What follows are 3 T cell receptor beta chains derived from one specimen sequenced in a study of cytomegalovirus exposure and HLA in healthy donors. The PCR contained 60 Vbeta and 13 Jbeta primers. Clones were sequenced by immunoSEQ multiplex PCR, and TCRdb holds only the in-frame ones, with some missing. This repertoire shows about 170,000 clones, approximately 80% found once; its top ten account for approximately 1.3%. Material for sequencing was PBMCs. These receptors originate from a boy between 2 and 10 years old in good health and CMV-seronegative.

The J gene is TRBJ2-2, the V gene TRBV27, with D hard to call. From germline, CDR1 is MNHEY and CDR2 SMNVEV (reference sequence). V lost 5 bases to trimming and J lost 2 bases, with 12 bases between them. The CDR3 is 15 residues long. CDR3: CASSMRPPNTGELFF. CDR3 coding DNA: TGTGCCAGCAGTATGAGGCCTCCCAACACCGGGGAGCTGTTTTTT.

The table lists this clone with a count of one. The CDR3 region has the DNA TGTGCCAGCAGTGATGCCCGGGACACAAGCACAGATACGCAGTATTTT. Residues: CASSDARDTSTDTQYF. This rearrangement joins TRBV2 to TRBJ2-3; maybe TRBD1 (6 bases). The CDR3 length is 16 residues. Germline CDR1 reads SNHLY; CDR2 reads FYNNEI. The ends were cut back, 3 bases at V and 0 bases at J, with 13 bases in the middle.

This chain joins TRBV6-5 and TRBJ1-2, with D possibly matching TRBD1 (6 bases). The CDR3 consists of 14 residues. The V end was cut by 5 bases, the J end by 6 bases, with 16 bases between. CDR1 and CDR2 (germline): MNHEY, SVGAGI. The CDR3 here is CASSPTTGKNGYTF. CDR3 coding DNA: TGTGCCAGCAGTCCGACTACAGGGAAGAATGGCTACACCTTC.